What follows are 16 T cell receptor beta chains derived from one specimen sequenced in a study of T cell clonality in common variable immunodeficiency. Data came from immunoSEQ multiplex PCR; TCRdb stores just in-frame clones and leaves some out. This sample has about 35,000 clones, each found more than once. The sequenced sample consisted of peripheral blood mononuclear cells. These receptors were taken from a person aged 18 to 75 in good health.

This clone was observed many times. The read ends 3 residues early relative to the CDR3; the germline J gene fills the gap. This chain joins TRBV30 and TRBJ2-7; D is ambiguous. V lost 1 base and J lost 4, with 5 bases in between. There are 11 residues in the CDR3. Germline V gene data show CDR1 as GTSNPN and CDR2 as SVGIG (reference sequence). The part of the CDR3 DNA that was read is TGTGCCTGGAGTGAAGGGTACGAG. Its translation: CAWSEGYE. The CDR3, in full, reads CAWSEGYEQYF.

This clone was detected a few times. The CDR3 goes on 3 residues after the read ends, and that part is filled in from the germline J gene. The rearrangement joins TRBV5-1 to TRBJ2-3; 7 nucleotides line up with TRBD1. This CDR3 has 18 residues. Per germline, CDR1 SGHRS and CDR2 YFSETQ. The part of the CDR3 DNA that was read is TGCGCCAGCAGCCCGCCCGTGGATGAGACAGGGCGATACGAGACG. Translation: CASSPPVDETGRYET. The whole CDR3 reads CASSPPVDETGRYETQYF.

Regarding this clone: The read finishes 3 residues shy of the CDR3 end, and the germline J gene is used to complete it. The chain joins TRBV6-1 to TRBJ2-7, with TRBD1 matching 9 bases. This CDR3 is 15 amino acids long. Germline V gene data show CDR1 as MNHNS and CDR2 as SASEGT. V was clipped by 2 bases and J by 2 bases; unmatched bases: 4. The CDR3 region is CASSELGTGTYEQYF. Incomplete CDR3 DNA: TGTGCCAGCAGTGAACTCGGGACAGGGACCTACGAG.

This clone is medium-sized by share. The sequenced fragment ends 3 residues before the CDR3 boundary, so the rest is inferred from the germline J gene. The chain uses TRBV19 and TRBJ2-1; 7 bases match TRBD2. The CDR3 is made up of 14 amino acids. Germline V gene data show CDR1 as LNHDA and CDR2 as SQIVND (reference sequence). V lost 8 bases, J lost 2 bases, and 6 bases stayed unmatched. The CDR3 region is CASSTSTAYNEQFF. Incomplete CDR3 DNA: TGTGCCAGTTCGACTAGCACCGCCTACAATGAG.

This clone appeared many times. With the read ending 3 residues before the CDR3 end, the germline J gene is used to fill in that end. The V gene is TRBV7-8, the J gene TRBJ2-7; a weak D match, TRBD1 (6 bases). The CDR3 spans 13 residues. V lost 2 bases and J 6 bases, leaving 11 bases between the germline ends. The V gene's germline CDR1 is SGHVS and CDR2 FQNEAQ. The CDR3 reads CASSLTGSSEQYF. CDR3 bases read: TGTGCCAGCAGCTTAACAGGGAGTAGCGAG.

There are many counts of this clone. Read sequence stops 3 residues before the CDR3 end, and the germline J gene provides the missing end. The chain has TRBV2 and TRBJ1-2, with 8 bases fitting TRBD1. V was clipped by 6 bases and J by 4 bases; unmatched bases: 7. The CDR3 runs to 14 residues. CDR1 SNHLY and CDR2 FYNNEI come from the germline V gene. Partial CDR3 DNA: TGTGCCAGCAGAGCTACAGGGGGTAGCTATGGC. It is translated as CASRATGGSYG. In full, the CDR3 reads CASRATGGSYGYTF.

This clone was picked up many times. The CDR3 goes on 3 residues after the read ends, and that part is filled in from the germline J gene. This chain uses TRBV20-1 with TRBJ2-7; D remains ambiguous. CDR3 length: 14 residues. V lost 6 bases and J lost 2, with 17 bases in between. From germline, CDR1 is DFQATT and CDR2 SNEGSKA (reference sequence). This CDR3 reads CSAHTGDTAYEQYF. Partial CDR3 DNA: TGCAGTGCCCACACCGGCGACACCGCCTACGAG.

This clone was counted many times. The read ends 3 residues shy of where the CDR3 ends; the end is completed using the germline J gene. The gene calls are TRBV18 and TRBJ2-3, with 8 bases identical to TRBD2. V shed 1 base and J 2 bases; nucleotides not matched to a gene: 5. The germline V gene has CDR1 KGHSH and CDR2 LQKENI. This CDR3 has 16 amino acids. CDR3 residues: CASSPQAGGPTDTQYF. CDR3 DNA (partial): TGTGCCAGCTCACCACAGGCGGGAGGTCCCACAGATACG.

In its sample, this clone was seen many times. The read terminates 3 residues ahead of where the CDR3 ends, so the germline J gene completes it. The chain links TRBV20-1 to TRBJ1-1; 8 bases align to TRBD1. CDR1 and CDR2 from the germline V gene are DFQATT and SNEGSKA (reference sequence). The CDR3 runs 13 residues. V lost 1 base and J lost 6; bases outside the gene matches: 4. The CDR3: CSARVGGQAEAFF. Incomplete CDR3 DNA: TGCAGTGCTAGAGTGGGGGGACAGGCTGAA.

This clone was observed many times. Coverage ceases 3 residues before the CDR3 finishes, and the germline J gene fills in the end. V usage is TRBV2 and J usage is TRBJ2-5; the match to TRBD1 covers 9 bases. V lost 5 bases and J lost 5; bases outside the gene matches: 6. The CDR3 has 14 residues. Germline CDR1 and CDR2: SNHLY and FYNNEI. CDR3 region: CASSYTGGRETQYF. Incomplete CDR3 DNA: TGTGCCAGCAGTTATACAGGGGGCCGGGAGACC. Full variable domain (remainder filled in from reference TRBV2 and TRBJ2-5): EPEVTQTPSHQVTQMGQEVILRCVPISNHLYFYWYRQILGQKVEFLVSFYNNEISEKSEIFDDQFSVERPDGSNFTLKIRSTKLEDSAMYFCASSYTGGRETQYFGPGTRLLVL.

This clone has just a few counts. The CDR3 end is not reached by the read, which stops 3 residues before it; the germline J gene fills it in. The chain employs TRBV19 and TRBJ2-3; tentative D call: TRBD2 (6 bases). CDR1 and CDR2 from the germline V gene are LNHDA and SQIVND (reference sequence). The CDR3 loop spans 14 amino acids. V lost 8 bases, J lost 0 bases, and 12 bases lay in between. The sequenced CDR3 bases are TGTGCCAGTGGTCGTGGGGGGAGCACAGATACG. It is translated as CASGRGGSTDT. The full CDR3 sequence reads CASGRGGSTDTQYF. The variable domain in full, with the rest retrieved from reference TRBV19 and TRBJ2-3, is DGGITQSPKYLFRKEGQNVTLSCEQNLNHDAMYWYRQDPGQGLRLIYYSQIVNDFQKGDIAEGYSVSREKKESFPLTVTSAQKNPTAFYLCASGRGGSTDTQYFGPGTRLTVL.

Many counts were recorded for this clone. The read terminates 3 residues ahead of where the CDR3 ends, so the germline J gene completes it. V gene TRBV3-1 (or the pseudogene TRBV3-2) combines with J gene TRBJ2-7, with D tentatively TRBD2 (5 bases). Trimming took 4 bases from V and 3 from J, leaving 13 bases between them. The CDR3 runs 14 residues. Germline CDR1 and CDR2: LGHDT and YNNKEL (reference sequence). The sequenced CDR3 bases are TGTGCCAGCAGCCGTACAGCGGATATCTACGAG. As protein: CASSRTADIYE. The entire CDR3 protein is CASSRTADIYEQYF.

This clone was found many times. The DNA ends 3 residues before the CDR3 does, and the rest of the CDR3 is filled in from the germline J gene. The chain uses TRBV5-5 and TRBJ2-7; TRBD2 might be the D (6 bases). The CDR3 extends over 13 amino acids. Deletions cut 0 bases from V and 3 bases from J, with 7 bases between. CDR1 and CDR2 (germline): SGHKS, YYEKEE (reference sequence). Partial CDR3 DNA: TGTGCCAGCAGCTTGGGACTAGGCTACGAG. Translation gives CASSLGLGYE. The entire CDR3 is CASSLGLGYEQYF.

This clone was seen repeatedly, ten times or more. From the germline J gene comes the end of the CDR3, since the read stops 3 residues before it. The rearrangement uses TRBV28 and TRBJ1-2, with 10 bases matching TRBD1. Germline V gene lookup returns CDR1 MDHEN and CDR2 SYDVKM. CDR3 length: 17 amino acids. V lost 3 bases, J lost 7 bases, and 14 bases stayed unmatched. The CDR3 loop reads CASSLLTGLGQGGGYTF. The sequenced CDR3 bases are TGTGCCAGCAGTTTGCTGACGGGTTTAGGACAGGGGGGTGGC.

This clone came up many times. The read halts 3 residues ahead of the CDR3 end, with the missing end drawn from the germline J gene. The chain combines TRBV5-1 with TRBJ2-5; TRBD2 matches at 10 bases. The germline V gene has CDR1 SGHRS and CDR2 YFSETQ. After removal of 0 bases from V and 5 bases from J, the junction contained 7 bases not matched to a gene. The CDR3 is 16 residues long. Partial CDR3 DNA: TGCGCCAGCAGCTTGGTGCCTAGCGGGAGTGGGGAGACC. Translated: CASSLVPSGSGET. Given in full, the CDR3 is CASSLVPSGSGETQYF.

This clone was seen many times. From the germline J gene comes the end of the CDR3, since the read stops 3 residues before it. V and J are TRBV4-2 and TRBJ1-2, with 8 bases lining up with TRBD1. CDR1 and CDR2 (germline): LGHNA, YNFKEQ. The CDR3 consists of 16 residues. Trimming cost V 0 bases and J 4 bases; bases outside gene matches: 7. The CDR3 region is CASSQERGQDLYGYTF. The sequenced part of the CDR3 DNA is TGTGCCAGCAGCCAAGAGAGGGGACAGGACCTCTATGGC.